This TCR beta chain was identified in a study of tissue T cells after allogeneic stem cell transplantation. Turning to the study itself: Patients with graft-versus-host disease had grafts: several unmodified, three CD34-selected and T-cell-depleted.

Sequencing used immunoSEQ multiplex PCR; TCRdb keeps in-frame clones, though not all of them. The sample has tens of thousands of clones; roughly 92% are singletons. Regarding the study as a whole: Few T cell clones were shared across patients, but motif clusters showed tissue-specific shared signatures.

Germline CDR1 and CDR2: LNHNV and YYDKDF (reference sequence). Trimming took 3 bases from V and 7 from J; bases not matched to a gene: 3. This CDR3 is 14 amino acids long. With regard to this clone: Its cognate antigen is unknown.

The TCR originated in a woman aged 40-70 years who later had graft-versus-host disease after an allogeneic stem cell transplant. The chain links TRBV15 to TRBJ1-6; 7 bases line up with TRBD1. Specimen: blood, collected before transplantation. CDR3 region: CATSRTGNNSPLHF. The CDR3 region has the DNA TGTGCCACCAGCAGGACAGGGAACAATTCACCCCTCCACTTT.